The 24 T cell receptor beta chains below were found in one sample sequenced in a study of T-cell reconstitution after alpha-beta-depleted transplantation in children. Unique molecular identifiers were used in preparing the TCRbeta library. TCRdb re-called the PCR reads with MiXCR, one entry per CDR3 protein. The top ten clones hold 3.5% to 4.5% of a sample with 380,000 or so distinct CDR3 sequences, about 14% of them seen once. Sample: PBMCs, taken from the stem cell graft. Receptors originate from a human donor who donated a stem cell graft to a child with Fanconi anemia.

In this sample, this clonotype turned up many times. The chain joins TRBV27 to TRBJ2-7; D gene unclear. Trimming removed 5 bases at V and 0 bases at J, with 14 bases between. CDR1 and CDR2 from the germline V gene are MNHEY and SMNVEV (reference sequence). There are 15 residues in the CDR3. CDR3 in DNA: TGTGCCAGCAGTCCTTCTTTAACCAGCTCCTACGAGCAGTACGTC. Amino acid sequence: CASSPSLTSSYEQYV.

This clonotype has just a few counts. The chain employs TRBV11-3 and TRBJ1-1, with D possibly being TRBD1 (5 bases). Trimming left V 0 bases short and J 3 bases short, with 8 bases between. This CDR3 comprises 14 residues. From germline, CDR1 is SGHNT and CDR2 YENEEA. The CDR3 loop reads CASSLEGTDTEAFF. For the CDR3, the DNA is TGTGCCAGCAGCTTAGAAGGGACGGACACTGAAGCTTTCTTT.

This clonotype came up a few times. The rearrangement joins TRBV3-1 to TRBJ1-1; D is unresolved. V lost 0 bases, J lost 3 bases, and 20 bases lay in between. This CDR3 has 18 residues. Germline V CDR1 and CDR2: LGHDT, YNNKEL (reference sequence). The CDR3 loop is CASSQEEGVVCWHTEAFF. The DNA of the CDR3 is TGTGCCAGCAGCCAAGAGGAGGGAGTTGTCTGTTGGCACACTGAAGCTTTCTTT.

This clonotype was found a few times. The CDR3 sequence: CAITTGQDVSPGELFF. The CDR3 coding sequence is TGTGCCATCACCACCGGACAGGATGTGTCCCCCGGGGAGCTGTTTTTT. The chain recombines TRBV10-3 with TRBJ2-2; 7 nucleotides line up with TRBD1. Per germline, CDR1 ENHRY and CDR2 SYGVKD. The CDR3 totals 16 residues. Trimming cost V 7 bases and J 6 bases; bases outside gene matches: 14.

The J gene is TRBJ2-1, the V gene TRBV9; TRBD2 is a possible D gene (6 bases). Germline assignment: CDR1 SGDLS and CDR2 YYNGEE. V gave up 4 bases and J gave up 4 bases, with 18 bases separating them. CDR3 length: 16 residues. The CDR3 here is CASSPPHAGIYNEQFF. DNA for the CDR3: TGTGCCAGCAGCCCTCCTCACGCGGGGATTTACAATGAGCAGTTCTTC.

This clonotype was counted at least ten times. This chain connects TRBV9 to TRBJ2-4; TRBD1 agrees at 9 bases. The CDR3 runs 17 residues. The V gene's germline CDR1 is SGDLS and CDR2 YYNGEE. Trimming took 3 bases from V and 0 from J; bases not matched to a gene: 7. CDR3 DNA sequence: TGTGCCAGCAGCGCGGGGACAGGGACGATAGCCAAAAACATTCAGTACTTC. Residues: CASSAGTGTIAKNIQYF.

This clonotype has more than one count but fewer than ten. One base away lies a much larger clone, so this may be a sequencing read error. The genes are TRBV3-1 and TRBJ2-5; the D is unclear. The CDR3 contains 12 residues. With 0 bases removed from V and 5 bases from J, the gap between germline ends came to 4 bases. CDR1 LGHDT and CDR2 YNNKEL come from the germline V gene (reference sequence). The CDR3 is CASSQDMETQYF. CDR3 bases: TGTGCCAGCAGCCAAGATATGGAGACCCAGTACTTC.

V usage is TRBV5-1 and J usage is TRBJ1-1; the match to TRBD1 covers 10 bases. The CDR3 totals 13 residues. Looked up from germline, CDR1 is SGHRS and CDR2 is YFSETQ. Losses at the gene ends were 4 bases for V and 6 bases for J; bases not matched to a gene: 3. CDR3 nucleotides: TGCGCCAGCAGCATTGGACAGGGGGCTGAAGCTTTCTTT. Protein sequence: CASSIGQGAEAFF.

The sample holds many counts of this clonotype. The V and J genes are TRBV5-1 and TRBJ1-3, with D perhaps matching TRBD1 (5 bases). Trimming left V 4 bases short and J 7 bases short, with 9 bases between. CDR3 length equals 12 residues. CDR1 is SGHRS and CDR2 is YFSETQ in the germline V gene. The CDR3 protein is CASSGDSNTIYF. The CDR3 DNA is TGCGCCAGCAGCGGAGACAGCAACACCATATATTTT.

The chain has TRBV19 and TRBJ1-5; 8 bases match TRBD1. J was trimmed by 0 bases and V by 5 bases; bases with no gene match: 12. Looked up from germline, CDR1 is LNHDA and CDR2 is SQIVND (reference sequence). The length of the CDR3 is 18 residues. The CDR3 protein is CASSLRPGQADSNQPQHF. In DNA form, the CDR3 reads TGTGCCAGTAGTCTCCGGCCGGGACAGGCGGATAGCAATCAGCCCCAGCATTTT. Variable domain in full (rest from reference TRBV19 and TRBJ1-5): DGGITQSPKYLFRKEGQNVTLSCEQNLNHDAMYWYRQDPGQGLRLIYYSQIVNDFQKGDIAEGYSVSREKKESFPLTVTSAQKNPTAFYLCASSLRPGQADSNQPQHFGDGTRLSIL.

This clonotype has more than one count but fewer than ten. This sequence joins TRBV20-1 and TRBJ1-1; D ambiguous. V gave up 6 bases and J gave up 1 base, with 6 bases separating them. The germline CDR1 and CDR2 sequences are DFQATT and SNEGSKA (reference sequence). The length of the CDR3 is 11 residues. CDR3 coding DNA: TGCAGTGCCGGAACGAACACTGAAGCTTTCTTT. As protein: CSAGTNTEAFF.

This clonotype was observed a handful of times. The CDR3 DNA is TGTGCCAGCAGCTTTCCCCTGACCGGGGAGCTGTTTTTT. Protein sequence: CASSFPLTGELFF. V gene TRBV5-4 combines with J gene TRBJ2-2; unclear D gene. Trimming removed 2 bases at V and 5 bases at J, with 7 bases between. The CDR3 consists of 13 residues. The germline V gene has CDR1 SGHNT and CDR2 YYREEE (reference sequence).

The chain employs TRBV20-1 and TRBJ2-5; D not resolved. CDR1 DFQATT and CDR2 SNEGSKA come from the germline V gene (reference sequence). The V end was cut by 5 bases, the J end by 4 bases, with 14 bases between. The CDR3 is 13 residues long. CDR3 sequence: CSARAPSGETQYF. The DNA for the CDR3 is TGCAGTGCTCGGGCCCCTTCCGGAGAGACCCAGTACTTC.

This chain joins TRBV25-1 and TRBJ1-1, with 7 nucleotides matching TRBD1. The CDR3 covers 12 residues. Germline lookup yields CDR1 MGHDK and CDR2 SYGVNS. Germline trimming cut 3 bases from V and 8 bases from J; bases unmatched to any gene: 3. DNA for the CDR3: TGTGCCAGCAGTGATACAGGGGCCGAAGCTTTCTTT. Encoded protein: CASSDTGAEAFF.

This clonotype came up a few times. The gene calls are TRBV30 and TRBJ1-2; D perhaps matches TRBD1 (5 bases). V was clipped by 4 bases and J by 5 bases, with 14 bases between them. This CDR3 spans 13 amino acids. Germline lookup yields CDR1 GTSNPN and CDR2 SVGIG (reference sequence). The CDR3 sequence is CAWNFAGNYGYTF. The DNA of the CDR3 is TGTGCCTGGAATTTTGCAGGGAATTATGGCTACACCTTC.

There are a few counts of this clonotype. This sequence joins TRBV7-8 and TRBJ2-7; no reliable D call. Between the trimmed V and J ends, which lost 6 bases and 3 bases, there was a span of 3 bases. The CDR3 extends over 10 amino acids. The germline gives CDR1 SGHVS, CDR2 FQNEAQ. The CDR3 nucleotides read TGTGCCAGCAGAAACTACGAGCAGTACTTC. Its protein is CASRNYEQYF.

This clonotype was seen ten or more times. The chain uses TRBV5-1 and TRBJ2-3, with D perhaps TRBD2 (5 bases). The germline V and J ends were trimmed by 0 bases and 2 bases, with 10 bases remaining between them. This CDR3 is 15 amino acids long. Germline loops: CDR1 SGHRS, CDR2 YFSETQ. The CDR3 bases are TGCGCCAGCAGCTTGGCTTCGGGGAACACAGATACGCAGTATTTT. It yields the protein CASSLASGNTDTQYF.

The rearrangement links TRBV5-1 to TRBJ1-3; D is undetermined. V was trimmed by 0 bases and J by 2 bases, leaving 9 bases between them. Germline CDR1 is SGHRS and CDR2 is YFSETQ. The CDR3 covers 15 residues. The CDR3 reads CASSLVALTGNTIYF. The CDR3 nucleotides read TGCGCCAGCAGCTTGGTGGCCCTCACTGGAAACACCATATATTTT.

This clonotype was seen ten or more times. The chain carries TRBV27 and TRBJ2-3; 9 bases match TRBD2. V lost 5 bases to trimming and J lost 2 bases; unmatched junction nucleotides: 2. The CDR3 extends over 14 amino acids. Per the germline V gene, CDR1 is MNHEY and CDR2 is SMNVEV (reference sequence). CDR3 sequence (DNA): TGTGCCAGCAGTCCGGGACTAGCCACAGATACGCAGTATTTT. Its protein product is CASSPGLATDTQYF.

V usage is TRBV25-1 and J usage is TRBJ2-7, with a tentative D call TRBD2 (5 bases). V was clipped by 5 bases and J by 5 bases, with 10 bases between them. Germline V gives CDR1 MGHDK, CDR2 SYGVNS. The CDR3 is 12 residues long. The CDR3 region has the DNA TGTGCCAGCAGTCCACGGGAACACGAGCAGTACTTC. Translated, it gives CASSPREHEQYF.

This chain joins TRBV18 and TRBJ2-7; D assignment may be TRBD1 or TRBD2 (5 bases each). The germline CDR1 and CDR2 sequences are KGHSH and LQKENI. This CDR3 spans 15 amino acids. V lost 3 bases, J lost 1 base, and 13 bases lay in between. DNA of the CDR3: TGTGCCAGCTCACCCGGGACGGTGGATTCCTACGAGCAGTACTTC. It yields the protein CASSPGTVDSYEQYF.

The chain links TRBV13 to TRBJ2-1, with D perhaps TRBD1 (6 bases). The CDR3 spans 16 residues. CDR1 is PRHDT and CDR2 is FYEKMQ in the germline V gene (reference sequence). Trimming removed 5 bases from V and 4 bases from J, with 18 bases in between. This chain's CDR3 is CASSTLTGRVYNEQFF. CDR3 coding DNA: TGTGCCAGCAGCACCCTGACAGGAAGGGTTTACAATGAGCAGTTCTTC.

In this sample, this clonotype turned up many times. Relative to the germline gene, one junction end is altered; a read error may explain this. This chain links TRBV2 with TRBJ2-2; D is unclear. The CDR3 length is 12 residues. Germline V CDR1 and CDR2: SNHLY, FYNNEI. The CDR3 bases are TGTGCCAGCACTGAAAACACCGGGGAGCTGTTTTTT. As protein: CASTENTGELFF.

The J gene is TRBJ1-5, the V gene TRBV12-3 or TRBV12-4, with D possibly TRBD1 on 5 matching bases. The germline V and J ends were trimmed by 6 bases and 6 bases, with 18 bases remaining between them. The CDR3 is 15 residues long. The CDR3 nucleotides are TGTGCCAGCAGCCGGGGGTCTGGGCCACTTCAGCCCCAGCATTTT. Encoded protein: CASSRGSGPLQPQHF.